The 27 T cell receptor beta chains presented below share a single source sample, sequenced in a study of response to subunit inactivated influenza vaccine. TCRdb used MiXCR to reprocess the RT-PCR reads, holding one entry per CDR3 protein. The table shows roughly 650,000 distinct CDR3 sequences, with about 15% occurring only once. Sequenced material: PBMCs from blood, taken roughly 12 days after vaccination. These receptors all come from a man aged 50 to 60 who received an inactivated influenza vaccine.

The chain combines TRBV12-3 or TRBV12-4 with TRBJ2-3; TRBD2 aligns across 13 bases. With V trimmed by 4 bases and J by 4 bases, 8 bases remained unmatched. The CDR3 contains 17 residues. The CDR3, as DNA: TGTGCCAGCAGTTCATATCTAACTAGCGGGGGGGCAGATACGCAGTATTTT. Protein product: CASSSYLTSGGADTQYF.

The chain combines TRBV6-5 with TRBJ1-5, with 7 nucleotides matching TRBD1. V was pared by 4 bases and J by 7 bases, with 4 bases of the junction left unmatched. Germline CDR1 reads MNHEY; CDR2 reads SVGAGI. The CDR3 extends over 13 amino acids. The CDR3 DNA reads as TGTGCCAGCAGTTCACAGGGGACGCAGCCCCAGCATTTT. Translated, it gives CASSSQGTQPQHF.

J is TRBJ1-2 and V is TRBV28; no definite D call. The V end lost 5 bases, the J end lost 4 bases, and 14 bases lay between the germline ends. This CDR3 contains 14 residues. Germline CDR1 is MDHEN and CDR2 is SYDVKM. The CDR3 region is CASSPIPASYGYTF. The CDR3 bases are TGTGCCAGCAGTCCGATCCCCGCCAGCTATGGCTACACCTTC.

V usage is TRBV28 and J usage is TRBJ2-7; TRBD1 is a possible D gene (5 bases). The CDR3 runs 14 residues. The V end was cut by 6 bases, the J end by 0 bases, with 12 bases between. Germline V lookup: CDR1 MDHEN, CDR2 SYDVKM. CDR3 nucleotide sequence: TGTGCCAGCAGCCCAGGGCCCGTCTCCTACGAGCAGTACTTC. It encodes CASSPGPVSYEQYF.

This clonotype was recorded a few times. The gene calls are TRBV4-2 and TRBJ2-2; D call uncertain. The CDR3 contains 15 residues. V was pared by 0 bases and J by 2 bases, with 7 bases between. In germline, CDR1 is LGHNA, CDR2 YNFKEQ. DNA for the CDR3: TGTGCCAGCAGCCAAGAGCCCCGAAACACCGGGGAGCTGTTTTTT. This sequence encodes CASSQEPRNTGELFF.

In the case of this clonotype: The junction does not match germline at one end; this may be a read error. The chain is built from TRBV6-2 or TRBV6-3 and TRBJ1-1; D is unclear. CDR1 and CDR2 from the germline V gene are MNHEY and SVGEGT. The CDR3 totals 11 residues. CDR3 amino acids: CASSTVTEVFF. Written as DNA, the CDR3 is TGTGCCAGCAGTACGGTTACTGAAGTTTTCTTT.

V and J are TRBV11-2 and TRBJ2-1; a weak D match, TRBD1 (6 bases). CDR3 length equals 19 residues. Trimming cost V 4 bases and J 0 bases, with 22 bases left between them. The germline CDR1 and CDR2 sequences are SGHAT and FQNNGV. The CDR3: CASSSRWTEGSSSYNEQFF. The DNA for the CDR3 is TGTGCCAGCAGCTCCCGCTGGACAGAGGGGTCGAGCTCCTACAATGAGCAGTTCTTC.

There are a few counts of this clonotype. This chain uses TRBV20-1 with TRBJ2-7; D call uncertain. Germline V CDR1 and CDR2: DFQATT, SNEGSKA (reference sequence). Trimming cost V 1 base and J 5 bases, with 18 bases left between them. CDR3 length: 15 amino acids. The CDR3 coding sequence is TGCAGTGCTAGAGCGGTGGGAAGGCCACTCGACGAGCAGTACTTC. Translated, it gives CSARAVGRPLDEQYF.

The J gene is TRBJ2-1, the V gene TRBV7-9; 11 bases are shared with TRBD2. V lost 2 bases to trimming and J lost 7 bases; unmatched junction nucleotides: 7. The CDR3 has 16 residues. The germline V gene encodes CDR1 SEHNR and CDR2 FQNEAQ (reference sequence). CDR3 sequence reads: CASSLLLAGDRNEQFF. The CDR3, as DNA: TGTGCCAGCAGCTTACTACTAGCGGGAGACAGGAATGAGCAGTTCTTC.

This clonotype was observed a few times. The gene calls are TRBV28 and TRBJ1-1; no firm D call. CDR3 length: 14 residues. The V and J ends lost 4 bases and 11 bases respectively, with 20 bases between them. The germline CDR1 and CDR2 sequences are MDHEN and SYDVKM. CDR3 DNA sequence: TGTGCCAGCAGTTCCCGGCAGGACCCGACTGTGGCTTTCTTT. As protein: CASSSRQDPTVAFF. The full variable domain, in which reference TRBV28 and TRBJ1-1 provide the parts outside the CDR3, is DVKVTQSSRYLVKRTGEKVFLECVQDMDHENMFWYRQDPGLGLRLIYFSYDVKMKEKGDIPEGYSVSREKKERFSLILESASTNQTSMYLCASSSRQDPTVAFFGQGTRLTVV.

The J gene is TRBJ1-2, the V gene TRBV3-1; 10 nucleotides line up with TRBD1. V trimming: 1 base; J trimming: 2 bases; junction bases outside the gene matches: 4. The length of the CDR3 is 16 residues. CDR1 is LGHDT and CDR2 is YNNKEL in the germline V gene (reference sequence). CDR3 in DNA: TGTGCCAGCAGCCAAGGTCTGACAGGGGGCAACTATGGCTACACCTTC. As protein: CASSQGLTGGNYGYTF.

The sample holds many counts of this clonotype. The CDR3 DNA is TGTGCCATCAGTGTCGGGCAGGGCTTCTACGAGCAGTACTTC. This gives the protein CAISVGQGFYEQYF. The genes are TRBV10-3 and TRBJ2-7; tentative D call: TRBD1 (5 bases). Germline V gene data show CDR1 as ENHRY and CDR2 as SYGVKD. The CDR3 covers 14 residues. Deletions cut 4 bases from V and 3 bases from J, with 13 bases between.

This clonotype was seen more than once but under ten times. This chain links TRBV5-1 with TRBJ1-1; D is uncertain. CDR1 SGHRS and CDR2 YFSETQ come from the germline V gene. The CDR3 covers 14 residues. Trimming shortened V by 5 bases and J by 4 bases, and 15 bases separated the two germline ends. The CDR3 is CASSDGPVGTEAFF. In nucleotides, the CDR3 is TGCGCCAGCAGTGACGGACCGGTCGGCACTGAAGCTTTCTTT.

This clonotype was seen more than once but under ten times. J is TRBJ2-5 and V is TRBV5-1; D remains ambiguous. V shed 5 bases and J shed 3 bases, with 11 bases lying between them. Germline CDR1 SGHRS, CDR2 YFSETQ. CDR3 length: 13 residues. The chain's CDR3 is CASSQRLEETQYF. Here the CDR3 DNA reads TGCGCCAGCAGTCAAAGGTTGGAAGAGACCCAGTACTTC.

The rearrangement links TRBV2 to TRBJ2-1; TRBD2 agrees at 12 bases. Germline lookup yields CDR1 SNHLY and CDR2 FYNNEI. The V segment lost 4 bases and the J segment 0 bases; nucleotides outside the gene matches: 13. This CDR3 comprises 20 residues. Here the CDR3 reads CASSVPTSGSAPVSYNEQFF. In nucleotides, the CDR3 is TGTGCCAGCAGTGTCCCGACTAGCGGGAGTGCCCCCGTCTCCTACAATGAGCAGTTCTTC.

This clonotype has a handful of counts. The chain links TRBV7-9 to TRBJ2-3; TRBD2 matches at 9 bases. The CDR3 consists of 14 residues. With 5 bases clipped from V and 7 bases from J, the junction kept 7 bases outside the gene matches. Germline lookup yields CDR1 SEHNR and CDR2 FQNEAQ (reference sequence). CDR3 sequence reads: CASSESGGPHTQYF. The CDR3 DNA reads TGTGCCAGCAGCGAAAGCGGGGGGCCTCATACGCAGTATTTT.

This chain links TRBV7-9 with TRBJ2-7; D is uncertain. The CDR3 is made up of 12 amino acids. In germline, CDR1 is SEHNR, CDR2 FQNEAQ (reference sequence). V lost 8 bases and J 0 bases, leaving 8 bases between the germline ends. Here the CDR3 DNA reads TGTGCCAGCGCCATGCGCTCCTACGAGCAGTACTTC. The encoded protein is CASAMRSYEQYF.

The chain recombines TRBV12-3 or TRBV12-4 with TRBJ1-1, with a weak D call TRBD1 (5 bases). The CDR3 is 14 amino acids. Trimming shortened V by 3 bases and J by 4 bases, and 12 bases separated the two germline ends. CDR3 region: CASSFGAPSTEAFF. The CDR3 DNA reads TGTGCCAGCAGTTTCGGGGCGCCGAGCACTGAAGCTTTCTTT.

CDR3 in amino acids: CASSLGQFSSYNSPLHF. The CDR3 DNA follows: TGTGCCAGCAGCTTAGGACAGTTTAGCTCCTATAATTCACCCCTCCACTTT. This sequence joins TRBV7-8 and TRBJ1-6; tentative D call: TRBD1 (5 bases). V lost 1 base, J lost 0 bases, and 10 bases lay in between. This CDR3 is built from 17 residues. CDR1 SGHVS and CDR2 FQNEAQ come from the germline V gene.

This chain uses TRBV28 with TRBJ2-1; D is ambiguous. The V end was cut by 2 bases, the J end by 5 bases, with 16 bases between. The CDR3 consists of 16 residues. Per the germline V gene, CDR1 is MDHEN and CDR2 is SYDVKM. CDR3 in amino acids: CASSLVNSIFNNEQFF. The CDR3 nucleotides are TGTGCCAGCAGTTTAGTGAACAGCATTTTTAACAATGAGCAGTTCTTC.

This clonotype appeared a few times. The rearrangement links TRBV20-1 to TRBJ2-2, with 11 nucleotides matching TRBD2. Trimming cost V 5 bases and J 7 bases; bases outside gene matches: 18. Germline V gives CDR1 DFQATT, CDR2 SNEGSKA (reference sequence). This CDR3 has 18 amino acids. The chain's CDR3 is CSAQGFGLAGGYNGELFF. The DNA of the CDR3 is TGCAGTGCTCAAGGCTTTGGGCTAGCGGGAGGTTATAACGGGGAGCTGTTTTTT.

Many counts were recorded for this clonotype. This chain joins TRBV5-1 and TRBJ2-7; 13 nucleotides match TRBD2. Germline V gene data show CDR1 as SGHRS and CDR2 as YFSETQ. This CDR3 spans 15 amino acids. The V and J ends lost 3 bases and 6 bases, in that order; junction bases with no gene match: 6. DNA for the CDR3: TGCGCCAGCAGCTATGGGACTAGCGGGGTGGGCGAGCAGTACTTC. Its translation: CASSYGTSGVGEQYF.

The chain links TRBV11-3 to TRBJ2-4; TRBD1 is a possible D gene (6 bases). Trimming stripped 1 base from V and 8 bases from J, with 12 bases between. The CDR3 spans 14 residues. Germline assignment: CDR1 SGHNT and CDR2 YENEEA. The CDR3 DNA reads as TGTGCCAGCAGCTTAGGGGGGCCCGGTGACATTCAGTACTTC. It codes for CASSLGGPGDIQYF.

CDR3 protein: CASSAPGQRNSPLHF. The CDR3 DNA follows: TGTGCCAGCAGCGCACCGGGACAGAGAAATTCACCCCTCCACTTT. V is TRBV7-2 and J is TRBJ1-6, with TRBD1 identical over 7 bases. The CDR3 consists of 15 residues. CDR1 and CDR2 from the germline V gene are SGHTA and FQGNSA. The V and J ends lost 5 bases and 7 bases, in that order; junction bases with no gene match: 8.

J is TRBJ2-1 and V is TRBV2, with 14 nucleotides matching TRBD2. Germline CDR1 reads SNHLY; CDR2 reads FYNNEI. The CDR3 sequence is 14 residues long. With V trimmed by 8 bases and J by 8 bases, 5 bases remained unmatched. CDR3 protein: CASQGLAGGYEQFF. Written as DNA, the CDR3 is TGTGCCAGCCAAGGACTAGCGGGAGGCTATGAGCAGTTCTTC.

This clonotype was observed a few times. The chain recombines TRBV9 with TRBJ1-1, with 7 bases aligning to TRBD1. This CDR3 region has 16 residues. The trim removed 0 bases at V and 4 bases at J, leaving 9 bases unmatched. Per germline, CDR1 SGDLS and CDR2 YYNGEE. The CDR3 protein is CASSVAFMGQRTEAFF. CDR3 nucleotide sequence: TGTGCCAGCAGCGTAGCGTTTATGGGACAGCGCACTGAAGCTTTCTTT.

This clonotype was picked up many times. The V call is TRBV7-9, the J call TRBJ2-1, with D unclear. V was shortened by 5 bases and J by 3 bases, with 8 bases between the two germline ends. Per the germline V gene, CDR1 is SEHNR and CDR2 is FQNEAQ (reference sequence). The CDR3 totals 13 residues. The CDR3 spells CASSRDGYNEQFF. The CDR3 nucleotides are TGTGCCAGCAGCCGCGACGGCTACAATGAGCAGTTCTTC.